These 17 T cell receptor beta chains came from one sample sequenced in a study of T cells in localized non-small cell lung cancer. Some clones are missing from TCRdb's copy, which holds only in-frame ones; the method was immunoSEQ multiplex PCR. The table records 20,000 to 25,000 clones, 80% to 90% of them present only once. The sequences come from PBMCs, collected before any cancer treatment. The receptors derive from a man aged 40 to 70 with stage II squamous cell lung carcinoma.

This clone has a single count. This chain uses TRBV27 with TRBJ1-2; D gene ambiguous. The length of the CDR3 is 13 residues. Deletions cut 6 bases from V and 1 base from J, with 9 bases between. Germline loops: CDR1 MNHEY, CDR2 SMNVEV (reference sequence). CDR3 nucleotides: TGTGCCAGCAGCCCCGGAAGTAACTATGGCTACACCTTC. This translates into CASSPGSNYGYTF.

The CDR3 sequence: CASSLDRGGQFF. CDR3 DNA: TGTGCCAGCAGCTTAGATAGGGGGGGGCAGTTCTTC. The genes are TRBV11-2 and TRBJ2-1; possible D gene TRBD2, 7 bases. Germline V lookup: CDR1 SGHAT, CDR2 FQNNGV. The CDR3 has 12 residues. The germline V and J ends were trimmed by 0 bases and 12 bases, with 9 bases remaining between them.

The rearrangement links TRBV5-6 to TRBJ2-1; 9 nucleotides line up with TRBD1. V lost 4 bases to trimming and J lost 2 bases; unmatched junction nucleotides: 4. The CDR3 spans 15 residues. Germline V gene data show CDR1 as SGHDT and CDR2 as YYEEEE. The CDR3 region is CASSLGDRAYNEQFF. The CDR3 DNA reads as TGTGCCAGCAGCCTGGGGGACAGGGCCTACAATGAGCAGTTCTTC. Supplemented by reference TRBV5-6 and TRBJ2-1, the full variable domain reads DAGVTQSPTHLIKTRGQQVTLRCSPKSGHDTVSWYQQALGQGPQFIFQYYEEEERQRGNFPDRFSGHQFPNYSSELNVNALLLGDSALYLCASSLGDRAYNEQFFGPGTRLTVL.

The V gene is TRBV13, the J gene TRBJ2-5; D may be TRBD2 (6 bases). This CDR3 is built from 16 residues. V lost 3 bases, J lost 7 bases, and 21 bases lay in between. Per the germline V gene, CDR1 is PRHDT and CDR2 is FYEKMQ (reference sequence). Here the CDR3 reads CASSFLNPGLRRTQYF. The CDR3 DNA is TGTGCCAGCAGCTTTTTGAACCCGGGACTGAGGAGGACCCAGTACTTC.

Only one count was recorded for this clone. This chain uses TRBV11-2 with TRBJ2-2; D might be TRBD2 (5 bases). The CDR3 loop spans 16 amino acids. CDR1 is SGHAT, CDR2 FQNNGV, per germline. V was pared by 3 bases and J by 6 bases, with 17 bases between. In DNA, the CDR3 is TGTGCCAGCAGCTTCGAAGCGGCGCTTGATGCCGGGGAGCTGTTTTTT. This sequence encodes CASSFEAALDAGELFF.

V and J are TRBV7-9 and TRBJ1-1; no definite D call. This CDR3 has 12 amino acids. V lost 0 bases, J lost 3 bases, and 2 bases lay in between. Germline V gene lookup returns CDR1 SEHNR and CDR2 FQNEAQ (reference sequence). The CDR3: CASSLAHTEAFF. The CDR3 DNA sequence: TGTGCCAGCAGCTTAGCTCACACTGAAGCTTTCTTT.

The rearrangement links TRBV4-2 to TRBJ2-5; 12 bases line up with TRBD1. Germline lookup yields CDR1 LGHNA and CDR2 YNFKEQ. V shed 7 bases, J shed 5 bases, and the junction held 11 bases outside the gene matches. This CDR3 region has 16 residues. DNA of the CDR3: TGTGCCAGCACCCCGGGGGACAGGGGGCGAGAGGAGACCCAGTACTTC. The encoded protein is CASTPGDRGREETQYF.

The chain has TRBV29-1 and TRBJ2-1, with 11 bases matching TRBD2. V shed 6 bases, J shed 3 bases, and the junction held 7 bases outside the gene matches. From germline, CDR1 is SQVTM and CDR2 ANQGSEA. CDR3 length: 15 amino acids. For the CDR3, the DNA is TGCAGCGTCTCCGGGACTAGCGGATTCTACAATGAGCAGTTCTTC. Amino acids: CSVSGTSGFYNEQFF.

The chain has TRBV7-9 and TRBJ2-1; D gene unclear. Germline-derived CDR1 and CDR2 are SEHNR and FQNEAQ (reference sequence). V dropped 8 bases and J dropped 4 bases, with 18 bases sitting between them. This CDR3 is built from 15 residues. As DNA, the CDR3 is TGTGCCAGCGCCCTTCCGGGTTTGAGGTACAATGAGCAGTTCTTC. Translation: CASALPGLRYNEQFF. Filled out from reference TRBV7-9 and TRBJ2-1, the complete variable domain reads DTGVSQNPRHKITKRGQNVTFRCDPISEHNRLYWYRQTLGQGPEFLTYFQNEAQLEKSRLLSDRFSAERPKGSFSTLEIQRTEQGDSAMYLCASALPGLRYNEQFFGPGTRLTVL.

This rearrangement joins TRBV19 to TRBJ2-7; the match to TRBD2 covers 11 bases. The V segment lost 11 bases and the J segment 4 bases; nucleotides outside the gene matches: 10. Germline lookup yields CDR1 LNHDA and CDR2 SQIVND (reference sequence). The CDR3 runs to 14 residues. CDR3: CAPRSSGRAYEQYF. The DNA for the CDR3 is TGTGCCCCGAGGAGTAGCGGGAGGGCGTACGAGCAGTACTTC.

The chain recombines TRBV4-1 with TRBJ2-3, with D perhaps assigned TRBD1 or TRBD2 (5 bases each). CDR3 length equals 15 residues. Between the trimmed V and J ends, which lost 4 bases and 0 bases, there was a span of 11 bases. Germline-derived CDR1 and CDR2 are MGHRA and YSYEKL. In DNA, the CDR3 is TGCGCCAGCAGCCCCGGGACGGCTAGCACAGATACGCAGTATTTT. It encodes CASSPGTASTDTQYF.

The chain employs TRBV5-1 and TRBJ2-7; D ambiguous. Trimming removed 0 bases at V and 6 bases at J, with 13 bases between. Germline loops: CDR1 SGHRS, CDR2 YFSETQ. CDR3 length: 14 residues. The CDR3 here is CASSLDGWAGEQYF. The CDR3 coding sequence is TGCGCCAGCAGCTTGGACGGATGGGCAGGCGAGCAGTACTTC.

The V and J genes are TRBV7-8 and TRBJ1-1, with a tentative D call TRBD1 (5 bases). There are 14 residues in the CDR3. Germline CDR1 SGHVS, CDR2 FQNEAQ. Between the trimmed V and J ends, which lost 3 bases and 4 bases, there was a span of 12 bases. CDR3 nucleotide sequence: TGTGCCAGCAGCTTGGGGGTGGTGGGCACTGAAGCTTTCTTT. Its translation: CASSLGVVGTEAFF.

This chain uses TRBV4-3 with TRBJ2-7, with 10 bases that match TRBD1. This CDR3 region has 17 residues. Germline CDR1 LGHNA, CDR2 YSLEER. J lost 4 bases, V lost 0 bases, and 9 bases had no gene match. In DNA, the CDR3 is TGCGCCAGCAGCCAAGATCGTTCAGGGACAGGGGCGTACGAGCAGTACTTC. As protein: CASSQDRSGTGAYEQYF.

This chain uses TRBV18 with TRBJ1-4; D gene ambiguous. The germline CDR1 and CDR2 sequences are KGHSH and LQKENI. Trimming took off 3 bases at V and 5 bases at J, with 10 bases between the two ends. The CDR3 runs 14 residues. The CDR3 DNA follows: TGTGCCAGCTCACCTGGTGGTGGGAATGAAAAACTGTTTTTT. Translating it yields CASSPGGGNEKLFF.

The chain couples TRBV6-4 to TRBJ2-2, with D possibly called TRBD1 or TRBD2 (5 bases each). There are 15 residues in the CDR3. V was trimmed by 5 bases and J by 0 bases, leaving 10 bases between them. Germline V lookup: CDR1 MRHNA, CDR2 SNTAGT. CDR3 sequence: CASSPLGANTGELFF. In DNA, the CDR3 is TGTGCCAGCAGTCCCTTGGGGGCGAACACCGGGGAGCTGTTTTTT.

This chain joins TRBV29-1 and TRBJ1-1, with TRBD1 identical over 8 bases. CDR3 length: 16 residues. The ends lost 4 bases at V and 5 bases at J; junction bases unmatched: 15. Germline V gene lookup returns CDR1 SQVTM and CDR2 ANQGSEA. This CDR3 is CSVGELTGAVWTEAFF. The CDR3 nucleotides read TGCAGCGTTGGAGAGTTGACAGGGGCGGTATGGACTGAAGCTTTCTTT.